The entry below describes one T cell receptor (beta chain). The antigen is undetermined. The data originate from a study of T cell responses to AZD1222 COVID-19 vaccine. Study in general: It was second doses at about 4 or about 12 weeks that were pooled. General study points: It should be noted that donors were predominantly white British and more often female, and clonal diversity was possibly underestimated. At 160-218 and 743-854, vaccine-associated CD4 TCRs were dominant, and they spanned spike.

Data came from immunoSEQ multiplex PCR; TCRdb stores just in-frame clones and leaves some out. The data hold roughly 66,000 clones, with about four fifths observed a single time. J gave up 1 base and V 3 bases, and 5 bases lay outside the gene matches. The CDR3 totals 16 residues. The germline V gene encodes CDR1 MDHEN and CDR2 SYDVKM. This sequence was found in an adult in good health. This chain joins TRBV28 and TRBJ2-2, with 7 bases that match TRBD2. The sample here was peripheral blood, taken on day 0 of AZD1222 vaccination. The CDR3 bases are TGTGCCAGCAGTTTGGGCCGGGGGGAGAACACCGGGGAGCTGTTTTTT. Protein sequence: CASSLGRGENTGELFF.